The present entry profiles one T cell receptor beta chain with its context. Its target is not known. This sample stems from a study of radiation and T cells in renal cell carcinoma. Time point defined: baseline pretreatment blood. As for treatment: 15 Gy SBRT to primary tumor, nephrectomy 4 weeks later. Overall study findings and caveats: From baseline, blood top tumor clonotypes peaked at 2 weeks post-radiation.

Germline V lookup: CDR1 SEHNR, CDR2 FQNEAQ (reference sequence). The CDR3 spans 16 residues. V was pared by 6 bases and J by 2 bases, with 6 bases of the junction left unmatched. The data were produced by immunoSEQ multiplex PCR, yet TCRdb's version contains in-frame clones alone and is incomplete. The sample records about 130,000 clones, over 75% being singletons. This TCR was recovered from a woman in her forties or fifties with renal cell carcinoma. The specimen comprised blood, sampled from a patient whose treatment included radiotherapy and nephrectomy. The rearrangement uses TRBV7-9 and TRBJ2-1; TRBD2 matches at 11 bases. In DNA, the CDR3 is TGTGCCAGCAGGCGTAGCGGGGGGGCAACCTACAATGAGCAGTTCTTC. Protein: CASRRSGGATYNEQFF. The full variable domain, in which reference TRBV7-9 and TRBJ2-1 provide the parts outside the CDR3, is DTGVSQNPRHKITKRGQNVTFRCDPISEHNRLYWYRQTLGQGPEFLTYFQNEAQLEKSRLLSDRFSAERPKGSFSTLEIQRTEQGDSAMYLCASRRSGGATYNEQFFGPGTRLTVL.